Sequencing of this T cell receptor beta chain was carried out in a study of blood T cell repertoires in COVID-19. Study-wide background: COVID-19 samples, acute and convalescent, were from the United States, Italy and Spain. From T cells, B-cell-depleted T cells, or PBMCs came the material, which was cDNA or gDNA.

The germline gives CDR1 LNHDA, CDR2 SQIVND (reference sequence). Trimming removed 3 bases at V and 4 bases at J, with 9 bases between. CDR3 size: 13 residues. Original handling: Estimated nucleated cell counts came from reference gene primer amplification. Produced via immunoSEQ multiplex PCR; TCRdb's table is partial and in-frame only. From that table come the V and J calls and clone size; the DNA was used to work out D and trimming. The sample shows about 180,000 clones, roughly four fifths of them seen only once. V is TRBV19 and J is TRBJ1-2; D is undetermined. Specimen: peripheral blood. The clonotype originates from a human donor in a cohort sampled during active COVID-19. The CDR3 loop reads CASSMRGTYGYTF. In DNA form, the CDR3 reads TGTGCCAGTAGTATGCGAGGAACCTATGGCTACACCTTC.